This record concerns one T cell receptor beta chain sequence. V shed 3 bases and J shed 1 base, with 11 bases lying between them. The CDR3 sequence is 14 residues long. Germline-derived CDR1 and CDR2 are SQVTM and ANQGSEA. Profiling relied on immunoSEQ multiplex PCR, and the TCRdb table lists in-frame clones only, not all of them. The sample lists more than 1 million clones, approximately 78% occurring once. This sample is drawn from a study of shared clonotypes between healthy human individuals. The genes are TRBV29-1 and TRBJ2-3; D call uncertain. Specimen: memory CD4+ T cells from PBMCs. Stated subset: CD45RA-negative fraction. The sequence came from a man between 18 and 29 years old in good health. Some clones in this sample may be carry-over from other donors' samples. CDR3 DNA: TGCAGCGTTGATTTCCCCCTAGGCACAGATACGCAGTATTTT. Translated, it gives CSVDFPLGTDTQYF.